Below are 9 T cell receptor beta chains sequenced from a single sample in a study of T cells in Graves' hyperthyroidism and ophthalmopathy. RNA transcripts gave rise to amplified TCR beta CDR3 regions. TCR CDR3 regions were first amplified by RT-PCR with HTBI primers. TCRdb ran MiXCR on the multiplex PCR reads and lists one entry per CDR3 protein. The table lists approximately 720,000 distinct CDR3 sequences, around 19% of them singletons. The specimen was blood. These receptors were collected from a woman aged 50 to 60 with Graves' hyperthyroidism that later progressed to Graves' ophthalmopathy.

The chain combines TRBV3-1 with TRBJ2-2, with TRBD1 matching over 9 bases. CDR1 and CDR2 (germline): LGHDT, YNNKEL (reference sequence). The CDR3 is 15 amino acids. The junction had 7 bases not matched to a gene; V was cut back by 4 bases and J by 7 bases. The CDR3 region is CASSPGTGYIGELFF. The CDR3 nucleotides read TGTGCCAGCAGCCCCGGGACAGGGTATATCGGGGAGCTGTTTTTT.

In the case of this clonotype: A read error is possible here, since a much larger clone lies one base away. This chain links TRBV10-3 with TRBJ1-1; D perhaps matches TRBD1 (6 bases). The CDR3 extends over 15 amino acids. In germline, CDR1 is ENHRY, CDR2 SYGVKD. Written as DNA, the CDR3 is TGTGCCATCAGGGGGGACATGGGAGGGGACACTGAAGCTTCCTTT. Translating it yields CAIRGDMGGDTEASF.

This clonotype was picked up a small number of times. The chain links TRBV2 to TRBJ1-5; unclear D gene. This CDR3 is built from 12 residues. Germline-derived CDR1 and CDR2 are SNHLY and FYNNEI. V was shortened by 7 bases and J by 2 bases, with 6 bases between the two germline ends. CDR3 sequence reads: CASTAGNQPQHF. The CDR3 DNA reads as TGTGCCAGCACGGCAGGCAATCAGCCCCAGCATTTT.

This clonotype was counted a few times. The V and J genes are TRBV19 and TRBJ1-5, with 7 bases identical to TRBD1. V was clipped by 4 bases and J by 4 bases; unmatched bases: 4. Germline assignment: CDR1 LNHDA and CDR2 SQIVND (reference sequence). This CDR3 region has 14 residues. CDR3 in amino acids: CASSTGGRNQPQHF. The CDR3, as DNA: TGTGCCAGTAGTACAGGGGGTAGAAATCAGCCCCAGCATTTT.

This clonotype was found many times. This sequence joins TRBV5-1 and TRBJ1-1; 7 bases are a match to TRBD1. Germline CDR1 and CDR2: SGHRS and YFSETQ. The CDR3 loop spans 17 amino acids. V trimming: 0 bases; J trimming: 0 bases; junction bases outside the gene matches: 8. The CDR3 region is CASSLAPTGILNTEAFF. The CDR3 DNA is TGCGCCAGCAGCTTGGCCCCGACAGGGATCCTGAACACTGAAGCTTTCTTT.

V usage is TRBV30 and J usage is TRBJ2-2; D is tentatively TRBD1 or TRBD2 (6 bases each). Germline loops: CDR1 GTSNPN, CDR2 SVGIG (reference sequence). The CDR3 is 14 amino acids. Trimming removed 4 bases at V and 0 bases at J, with 9 bases between. CDR3 coding DNA: TGTGCCTGGAACCGGGGGCCGAACACCGGGGAGCTGTTTTTT. Its translation is CAWNRGPNTGELFF.

The J gene is TRBJ2-7, the V gene TRBV29-1; 12 bases align to TRBD2. J gave up 2 bases and V 7 bases, and 0 bases lay outside the gene matches. Germline V gives CDR1 SQVTM, CDR2 ANQGSEA. The CDR3 loop spans 12 amino acids. CDR3 in amino acids: CSGTSGAYEQYF. The CDR3 nucleotides are TGCAGCGGGACTAGCGGGGCCTACGAGCAGTACTTC.

This clonotype has ten or more counts. The chain is built from TRBV7-9 and TRBJ2-3; 11 bases agree with TRBD2. The CDR3 has 17 residues. V lost 4 bases to trimming and J lost 2 bases; unmatched junction nucleotides: 8. Per the germline V gene, CDR1 is SEHNR and CDR2 is FQNEAQ (reference sequence). The chain's CDR3 is CASSSTLAGANTDTQYF. In nucleotides, the CDR3 is TGTGCCAGCAGCTCAACACTAGCGGGGGCTAACACAGATACGCAGTATTTT.

The table lists this clonotype with many counts. This chain joins TRBV11-2 and TRBJ1-6; the D gene is possibly TRBD1 (5 bases). The ends were cut back, 1 base at V and 7 bases at J, with 11 bases in the middle. The CDR3 is made up of 15 amino acids. The germline V gene has CDR1 SGHAT and CDR2 FQNNGV. The CDR3 reads CASSLGGVANSPLHF. CDR3 coding DNA: TGTGCCAGCAGCTTAGGGGGCGTGGCGAATTCACCCCTCCACTTT.